This TCR beta chain came from a study of T cell responses to AZD1222 COVID-19 vaccine (dated by TCRdb to the early 2020s). As for the study more broadly: AZD1222 recipients with second doses at about 4 weeks or about 12 weeks were pooled, because spike-specific TCR depth and breadth did not differ between schedules. A total of 230 to 250 trial participants underwent TCR sequencing, of whom about 200 received two doses of AZD1222 and about 25 received two doses of the MenACWY control vaccine. Trial participants were enrolled into age subgroups of 18-55, 56-69 and 70-plus years, which contained approximately 150, 30 and 60 TCR-sequenced participants, respectively. The paper's findings and limits, for the study overall: The vaccine-associated CD4 TCRs covered the entire spike protein, and the dominant responses fell in regions 160-218 and 743-854. Participants were mostly white British and included more females than males, and it was suggested by the authors that clonal diversity may have been underestimated. Reportedly, almost half of the unique spike-specific TCRs recognized epitopes lying outside the regions that are mutated in the B.1.351 and B.1.1.7 variants. Conclusions about previously exposed vaccinees are limited because only five to seven AZD1222 recipients were SARS-CoV-2 seropositive at baseline. After two AZD1222 doses, both the breadth and the depth of spike-specific TCRs were significantly higher than at day 0 and than in MenACWY recipients. Because no day 14 peak-response samples were available, the repertoires could be characterized only after the peak T cell response. The 56-69-year group was small, and its depth increase did not reach significance, likely because of low power.

The CDR3 regions of human TCRbeta chains were subjected to immunosequencing. As for how the authors treated the data: Repertoire TCRs were checked for matches against a reference library of SARS-CoV-2-specific TCRs that had been generated using the MIRA antigen-specificity platform. Breadth was defined as the fraction of unique TCRs that were SARS-CoV-2-associated. Depth was defined as the fraction of total T cells that were SARS-CoV-2-associated. Each spike-specific TCR was assigned to its reactive spike region and to a CD4 or CD8 class using the MIRA data. Log10-transformed breadth and depth values were compared by one-way ANOVA with Sidak's multiple comparisons tests. The table was pulled from immuneACCESS by TCRdb, which kept in-frame rearrangements only. Such tables lose some clones; where checked, under half of the loss comes from unresolved V genes, and the rest has no known cause. The D gene and trimming were derived from the DNA, and the V and J assignments and clone size from that table. The sample table contains roughly 180,000 clones; only one count was recorded for 75% to 90% of them. Of the sample, approximately 2.5% is held by the ten largest clones.

To note about this clone: What antigen it recognizes has not been identified. No per-base quality is available; no much larger clone lies one base away.

The intended sense of this specimen's time point label: baseline before first vaccination. Vaccinee samples came from UK trials COV001 and COV002, including a single-blind randomized controlled phase 2/3 trial of AZD1222 (ChAdOx1 nCoV-19) in healthy adults. Trial participant PBMC samples were collected at day 0 and day 28 after the second dose for TCRbeta chain sequencing. V gives up 5 bases and J gives up 3 bases, and the segment between their germline ends measures 19 bases. Including cysteine and phenylalanine, the CDR3 has 17 amino acids. The DNA shown is the 51-base CDR3, in frame from base 1. Via the germline V gene (reference sequence), CDR1 is LNHDA and CDR2 SQIVND.

This clonotype originated in an adult in good health. The chain is encoded by TRBV19 joined to TRBJ1-4, with TRBD1 as a weak D call on 5 bases. Material: peripheral blood, obtained on day 0 of AZD1222 vaccination. The CDR3: CASSGGPGTWSNEKLFF. DNA sequence: TGTGCCAGTAGTGGTGGGCCAGGGACTTGGTCTAATGAAAAACTGTTTTTT.